These T cell receptor beta chains were read from a single sample in a study of T cell repertoires in cytomegalovirus infection. TCRdb redid the calling of the reads with MiXCR, one entry per CDR3 protein. This sample has 800,000 to 950,000 distinct CDR3 sequences, with approximately 30% found just once. No antigen has been identified for these receptors. Material: cultured CD8+ T cells from PBMCs, obtained from culture after CMV antigen stimulation. The receptors were gathered from a human donor in good health (CMV status not recorded). Some clones in this sample may be carry-over from other donors' samples. The conserved cysteine and the conserved F or W are not part of the CDR3 here. Fields, in order: clone size, V gene, J gene, CDR3 protein. Clone sizes are given selectively: once, few, many, or a class where the clone is expanded.

once	TRBV27	TRBJ2-3	ASSPWEGGFSTDTQY
once	TRBV27	TRBJ1-1	ASSLGPPRAGMNTEAF
NA	TRBV27	TRBJ2-1	ASSAATYNEQF
NA	TRBV11-2	TRBJ1-2	ASSLSGRIYGYT
NA	TRBV20-1	TRBJ1-2	SASAALDFNYGYT
many	TRBV7-2	TRBJ1-1	ASSLELRGWDTEAF
few	TRBV6-5	TRBJ2-3	ASSYSITFSTDTQY
NA	TRBV10-2	TRBJ1-1	ASSELDTEAF
NA	TRBV7-6	TRBJ2-1	ASSVGQSYGQF
NA	TRBV12-3/TRBV12-4	TRBJ2-7	ASSFAVGLWSEQY
NA	TRBV5-1	TRBJ1-2	ASSSGTPEIRGYT
many	TRBV6-1	TRBJ1-5	AVGGRSGNQPQH
NA	TRBV10-2	TRBJ1-2	ASSEDGYYGYT
NA	TRBV19	TRBJ1-1	ASSLTLVTNTEAF
NA	TRBV27	TRBJ1-5	ASSLSTGPGSNQPQH
NA	TRBV20-1	TRBJ2-1	SASNFSTGNEQF
NA	TRBV7-6	TRBJ2-5	ASSLITQTGEETQY